This T cell receptor (beta chain) was captured in a study of blood T cell repertoires in COVID-19. Study-wide background: The samples span acute and convalescent COVID-19 from the United States, Italy and Spain. PBMCs, B-cell-depleted T cells, or T cells provided the cDNA or gDNA that made up the material.

Per the study methods: Amplified reference gene primers provided the basis for estimating nucleated cell counts. The table came from immunoSEQ multiplex PCR; TCRdb's copy has only in-frame clones and leaves some out. That table supplies the V and J calls and clone size; D and trimming were determined from the DNA. This sample has about 80,000 clones, with approximately 76% found just once. The CDR3 extends over 15 amino acids. The germline V and J ends were trimmed by 4 bases and 8 bases, with 18 bases remaining between them. CDR1 is WNHNN and CDR2 is SYGVQD in the germline V gene (reference sequence).

The receptor was isolated from a man between 70 and 80 years old with active or convalescent COVID-19. The rearrangement links TRBV10-1 to TRBJ2-4; D is perhaps TRBD1 (5 bases). Source material: peripheral blood. The CDR3 DNA follows: TGCGCCAGCAGTGGCAATGTCCTTGGGGCGGACATTCAGTACTTC. This translates into CASSGNVLGADIQYF.